This note documents a single T cell receptor beta chain sequence. Its antigen target is currently unknown. Per-nucleotide qualities are absent, and no much larger clonotype sits a single base away. These data come from a study of blood T cell repertoires in COVID-19 (dated by TCRdb to the early 2020s). With respect to the entire study: Samples from collaborators originated in the United States, Italy and Spain and spanned both the acute and convalescent phases of COVID-19. The prospective study material was composed of cDNA or gDNA derived from T cells, B-cell-depleted T cells, or PBMCs. The sample metadata nearly always contained a de-identified subject ID, COVID-19 status, age in years and sex. Deeply sampled blood TCRbeta repertoires from subjects exposed to, actively infected with, or recovered from COVID-19 were included in the dataset. Samples were obtained from the ongoing ImmuneRACE study (first 160 participants) and from some 1,300 subjects provided by 6 global collaborators. The repertoires were released in a freely available public database meant as a resource for research on the immune response to SARS-CoV-2. HLA class I and class II types, where available, came from metadata supplied by the sample provider rather than from assay-based typing. Paper-wide results and their limitations: The amount of clinical and demographic metadata varied by source and participant and was provided uncurated.

Reading the germline V gene (reference sequence) gives CDR1 PRHDT and CDR2 FYEKMQ. The V and J ends are trimmed by 2 bases and 2 bases, leaving 4 bases between them. From the cysteine up to the phenylalanine, the CDR3 has a length of 13 residues. Solely the CDR3 DNA is kept, with 39 bases framed from the first base. TCRbeta CDR3 regions were amplified from genomic DNA by means of the immunoSEQ Assay, a bias-controlled multiplex PCR. In the source study's methods: Within the assay, amplification of reference gene primers was used to estimate how many nucleated cells each sample contained. Sequence reads were collapsed and filtered to measure the absolute abundance of every unique TCRbeta CDR3 rearrangement. For each sample, productive Simpson clonality was calculated by taking the square root of Simpson's diversity index across productive rearrangements. Not all clones reach the TCRdb copy of this immuneACCESS table, which keeps in-frame sequences only. Checked studies attribute under half of the gap to unresolved V genes and leave the rest unexplained. Clone size and V and J calls were adopted from that table, with D and trimming inferred from the DNA. This sample is represented by 350,000 or so clones; 70% to 90% of them were singletons. 10% of the sample lies in the top ten.

One collaborating source in Seattle enrolled patients while the patients were actively infected and followed the patients over time throughout the course of disease. Collaborating institutions collected whole blood in K2EDTA tubes following their own protocols. For TCRbeta analysis, collaborators shipped samples as frozen whole blood, isolated PBMCs, or DNA extracted from either of those sample types. The sequence was collected from a woman under 40 with COVID-19, enrolled during active disease. The chain was built from TRBV13 and TRBJ2-1, with the D segment identity uncertain. The material sequenced was peripheral blood. The nucleotide sequence is given as TGTGCCAGCAGCTTATTAGCCTACAATGAGCAGTTCTTC. This yields the protein CASSLLAYNEQFF. The full variable domain, completed from the reference TRBV13 and TRBJ2-1 proteins outside the CDR3, reads AAGVIQSPRHLIKEKRETATLKCYPIPRHDTVYWYQQGPGQDPQFLISFYEKMQSDKGSIPDRFSAQQFSDYHSELNMSSLELGDSALYFCASSLLAYNEQFFGPGTRLTVL.